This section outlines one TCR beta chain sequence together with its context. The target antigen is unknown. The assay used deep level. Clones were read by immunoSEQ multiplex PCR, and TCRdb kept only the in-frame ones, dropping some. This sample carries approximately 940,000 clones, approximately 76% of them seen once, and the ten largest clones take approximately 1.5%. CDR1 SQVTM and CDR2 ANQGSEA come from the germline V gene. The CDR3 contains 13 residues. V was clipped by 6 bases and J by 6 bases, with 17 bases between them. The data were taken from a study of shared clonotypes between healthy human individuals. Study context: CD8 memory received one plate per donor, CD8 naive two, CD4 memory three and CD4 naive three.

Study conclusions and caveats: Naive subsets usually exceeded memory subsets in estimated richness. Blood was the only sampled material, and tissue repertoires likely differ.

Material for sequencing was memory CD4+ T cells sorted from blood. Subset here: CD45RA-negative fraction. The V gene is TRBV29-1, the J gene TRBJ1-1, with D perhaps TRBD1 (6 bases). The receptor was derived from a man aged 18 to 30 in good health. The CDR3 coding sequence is TGCAGCGTGGCGTCTCGGGGGCTGTCTGAAGCTTTCTTT. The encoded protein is CSVASRGLSEAFF. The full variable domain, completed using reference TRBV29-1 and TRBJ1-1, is SAVISQKPSRDICQRGTSLTIQCQVDSQVTMMFWYRQQPGQSLTLIATANQGSEATYESGFVIDKFPISRPNLTFSTLTVSNMSPEDSSIYLCSVASRGLSEAFFGQGTRLTVV.